The T cell receptor beta chain under discussion was sequenced for a study of blood T cell repertoires in COVID-19. At the level of the study: T cells, B-cell-depleted T cells, or PBMCs provided the cDNA or gDNA that served as material.

Germline V lookup: CDR1 MDHEN, CDR2 SYDVKM. Trimming cost V 4 bases and J 6 bases; bases outside gene matches: 10. This CDR3 has 16 residues. Libraries were prepared by immunoSEQ multiplex PCR; TCRdb keeps only in-frame clonotypes and omits some of them. The table includes 110,000 to 150,000 clones, around four fifths detected once. Sequencing was performed on peripheral blood. The chain joins TRBV28 to TRBJ1-4; 8 bases align to TRBD1. The clonotype comes from a woman older than 75 with acute or convalescent COVID-19. CDR3 DNA: TGTGCCAGCAGTTGGCCCTCCGGGACAGGACATGAAAAACTGTTTTTT. This sequence encodes CASSWPSGTGHEKLFF. Supplemented by reference TRBV28 and TRBJ1-4, the full variable domain reads DVKVTQSSRYLVKRTGEKVFLECVQDMDHENMFWYRQDPGLGLRLIYFSYDVKMKEKGDIPEGYSVSREKKERFSLILESASTNQTSMYLCASSWPSGTGHEKLFFGSGTQLSVL.